This T cell receptor beta chain was sequenced in a study of shared clonotypes between healthy human individuals. The deep-level immunoSEQ assay was used. On sorted subsets, replicate PCRs used 200 ng DNA, or about 33,000 T cell genomes. Produced via immunoSEQ multiplex PCR; TCRdb's table is partial and in-frame only. The data contain approximately 530,000 clones, approximately 94% of them singletons. The source material was naive CD4+ T cells sorted from blood. Subset here: CD45RA+ positively selected. The TCR originated in a woman aged 25 to 39 in good health.

The CDR3 sequence: CASSESRDGNTIYF. DNA for the CDR3: TGTGCCAGCAGTGAAAGTCGGGACGGAAACACCATATATTTT. The V call is TRBV2, the J call TRBJ1-3, with D perhaps TRBD1 (5 bases). Per germline, CDR1 SNHLY and CDR2 FYNNEI. V dropped 2 bases and J dropped 4 bases, with 9 bases sitting between them. The CDR3 runs 14 residues.